This T cell receptor beta chain was identified during a study of T cell repertoires in cytomegalovirus infection. This clonotype showed up just a few times. Its antigen is still unknown. TCRdb processed the reads anew with MiXCR; each CDR3 protein has one entry. The repertoire holds 650,000 to 900,000 distinct CDR3 sequences, about 33% seen once, with roughly an eighth in the top ten. Germline values: CDR1 LNHDA, CDR2 SQIVND (reference sequence). This CDR3 contains 19 residues. The V segment lost 4 bases and the J segment 1 base; nucleotides outside the gene matches: 15. The sample here was cultured CD8+ T cells from PBMCs, taken from culture after CMV antigen stimulation. V usage is TRBV19 and J usage is TRBJ2-5; 10 bases are shared with TRBD2. The clonotype was recovered from a human donor in good health (CMV status not recorded). Some clones in this sample may be carry-over from other donors' samples. In DNA form, the CDR3 reads TGTGCCAGTAGTACATCGCGGTGGCTAGCGGGGGAGATCCAAGAGACCCAGTACTTC. This gives the protein CASSTSRWLAGEIQETQYF. The full variable domain, in which reference TRBV19 and TRBJ2-5 provide the parts outside the CDR3, is DGGITQSPKYLFRKEGQNVTLSCEQNLNHDAMYWYRQDPGQGLRLIYYSQIVNDFQKGDIAEGYSVSREKKESFPLTVTSAQKNPTAFYLCASSTSRWLAGEIQETQYFGPGTRLLVL.